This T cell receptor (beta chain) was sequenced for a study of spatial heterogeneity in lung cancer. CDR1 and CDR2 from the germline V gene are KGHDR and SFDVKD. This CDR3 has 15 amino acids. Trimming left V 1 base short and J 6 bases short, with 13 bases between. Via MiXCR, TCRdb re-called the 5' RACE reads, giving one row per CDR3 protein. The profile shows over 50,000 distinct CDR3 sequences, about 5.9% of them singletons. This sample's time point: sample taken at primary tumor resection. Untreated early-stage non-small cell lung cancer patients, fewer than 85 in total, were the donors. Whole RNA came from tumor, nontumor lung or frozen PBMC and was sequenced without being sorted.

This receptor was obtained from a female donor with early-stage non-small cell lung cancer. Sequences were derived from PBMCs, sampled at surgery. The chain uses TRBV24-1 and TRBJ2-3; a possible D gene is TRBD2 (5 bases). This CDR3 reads CATSDFVSGVDTQYF. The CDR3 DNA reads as TGTGCCACCAGTGATTTCGTTTCCGGGGTGGATACGCAGTATTTT.